The present entry profiles one T cell receptor (beta chain) with its context. Its target is not known. The same CDR3 arises from other DNA sequences in this sample as well. These data originate in a study of OX40 agonist ivuxolimab in advanced cancers. At the level of the study: At approximately 83% male, the cohort had a mean age of 60 years, ranging from about 23 to 80.

TCRdb keeps only in-frame clones here, not all; method: immunoSEQ multiplex PCR. The top ten hold around 0.57% of the sample, which has more than 100,000 clones, over 75% seen once. Study-wide points: Also showing low normalized T-cell clonal expansion were some of the nonresponders.

The CDR3 is 14 amino acids. Germline CDR1 is SGHRS and CDR2 is YFSETQ. The V end lost 2 bases, the J end lost 5 bases, and 11 bases lay between the germline ends. The chain recombines TRBV5-1 with TRBJ1-5; weak D call: TRBD1 (5 bases). The origin of this receptor is an adult with an advanced solid tumor such as melanoma, head and neck, liver or kidney cancer. The sample here was CD4+ or CD8+ T cells sorted from blood, taken in a trial of the OX40 agonist ivuxolimab. Here the CDR3 reads CASSLEGLHQPQHF. DNA of the CDR3: TGCGCCAGCAGCTTAGAGGGGCTCCATCAGCCCCAGCATTTT.